This T cell receptor (beta chain) comes out of a study of blood T cell repertoires in COVID-19. Study-level information: Samples of COVID-19 (acute and convalescent) were obtained from the United States, Italy and Spain. Nucleic acid was either cDNA or gDNA, and it came from T cells, B-cell-depleted T cells, or PBMCs.

Trimming took off 11 bases at V and 4 bases at J, with 11 bases between the two ends. The CDR3 totals 11 residues. Germline V gene lookup returns CDR1 MNHEY and CDR2 SVGAGI. In the authors' workflow: Estimation of nucleated cell counts relied on the amplification of reference gene primers. Measured with immunoSEQ multiplex PCR; TCRdb has only the in-frame clones, and not every one. The DNA was the basis for D and trimming; V, J and clone size are from that table. The sample shows roughly 190,000 clones, about 85% of them seen only once. The gene calls are TRBV6-5 and TRBJ1-2; D possibly corresponds to TRBD1 (5 bases). The clonotype originates from a human donor in a cohort sampled during active COVID-19. The specimen sequenced was peripheral blood. CDR3 sequence: CAVRASYGYTF. As DNA, the CDR3 is TGTGCCGTCAGGGCGTCCTATGGCTACACCTTC.